The following is a T cell receptor beta chain sequence with its context. Its antigen is currently unknown. The data originate from a study of graft-versus-host responses after intestinal transplantation. Study-wide context: As for transplant type, recipients had multivisceral, liver-intestinal, or isolated intestinal grafts. Anti-thymocyte globulin was used for induction in all recipients, who then took tacrolimus and steroids for approximately 3 years.

V lost 4 bases and J 0 bases, leaving 11 bases between the germline ends. CDR1 is SGHTA and CDR2 is FQGTGA in the germline V gene. This CDR3 has 15 residues. Study-wide results and caveats: Early HvG declines after transplant were associated with peak circulating GvH clone levels. Ileal or blood samples showed some GvH clones first, and such clones were also found in recipient marrow.

Sequencing used immunoSEQ multiplex PCR; TCRdb keeps in-frame clones, though not all of them. The sample gives under 55,000 clones, 91% of which show up once; around 4.3% is in the top ten. The origin of this receptor is a human patient who received an intestinal transplant, so some T cells may come from the graft donor. V usage is TRBV7-3 and J usage is TRBJ2-3, with D perhaps being TRBD1 or TRBD2 (5 bases each). Sequencing was performed on PBMCs, taken 524 days after transplant. The CDR3 DNA follows: TGTGCCAGCAGCTCCGGGGCTACTAGCACAGATACGCAGTATTTT. Its protein is CASSSGATSTDTQYF.